This TCR beta chain is from a study of CD8 T cells in Susac syndrome. Patients with stable or active relapsing-remitting disease, all of them treatment-naive, made up the multiple sclerosis controls. With V trimmed by 4 bases and J by 5 bases, 10 bases remained unmatched. Germline lookup yields CDR1 SGHNT and CDR2 YYREEE (reference sequence). The length of the CDR3 is 15 residues. Random hexamers were used to reverse transcribe an amount of about 0.45 to 1 ug RNA. TCRdb independently ran MiXCR on the immunoSEQ multiplex PCR reads; one entry per CDR3 protein. The sample records 250,000 to 300,000 distinct CDR3 sequences, about nine tenths being singletons.

The sequenced material came from CD8+ T cells from PBMCs. This sequence joins TRBV5-4 and TRBJ2-5; 8 bases agree with TRBD2. The TCR comes from a human donor with multiple sclerosis. The CDR3: CASSPYRTSFETQYF. CDR3 coding DNA: TGTGCCAGCAGCCCCTACCGGACTAGCTTTGAGACCCAGTACTTC.